These 30 T cell receptor beta chains came from one sample sequenced in a study of technical replicates of blood from several donors. The repertoire was sequenced with immunoSEQ multiplex PCR; TCRdb's copy has only in-frame clones and lacks some. The sample has tens of thousands of clones; around 94% are singletons. Material for sequencing was T cells isolated from PBMCs. All receptors derive from a human donor in good health.

J is TRBJ2-3 and V is TRBV25-1, with 8 positions matching TRBD2. The length of the CDR3 is 18 residues. Germline loops: CDR1 MGHDK, CDR2 SYGVNS. Trimming took 2 bases from V and 4 from J; bases not matched to a gene: 14. The CDR3 region has the DNA TGTGCCAGCAGTGAACCCCCCGGGAGGGAAGGAGTGCCAGATACGCAGTATTTT. Protein: CASSEPPGREGVPDTQYF.

V usage is TRBV29-1 and J usage is TRBJ2-1; TRBD1 agrees at 7 bases. There are 13 residues in the CDR3. The germline gives CDR1 SQVTM, CDR2 ANQGSEA. With V trimmed by 3 bases and J by 7 bases, 6 bases remained unmatched. The CDR3 spells CSVDSEQGNEQFF. The CDR3 nucleotides read TGCAGCGTTGACTCTGAACAGGGGAATGAGCAGTTCTTC.

Comments on this clone: The same CDR3 also results from other DNA sequences found in this sample. The V gene is TRBV27, the J gene TRBJ2-7; D remains unclear. CDR3 size: 15 residues. Looked up from germline, CDR1 is MNHEY and CDR2 is SMNVEV (reference sequence). With 0 bases removed from V and 2 bases from J, the gap between germline ends came to 11 bases. Here the CDR3 DNA reads TGTGCCAGCAGTTTATCGGGCAGGCCGACCTACGAGCAGTACTTC. Amino acids: CASSLSGRPTYEQYF.

The V gene is TRBV27, the J gene TRBJ1-1, with 7 bases that match TRBD1. Unmatched junction bases numbered 7, after V lost 4 bases and J lost 5 bases. The CDR3 is made up of 14 amino acids. Germline V CDR1 and CDR2: MNHEY, SMNVEV (reference sequence). CDR3 in amino acids: CASSSQGRWTEAFF. CDR3 DNA sequence: TGTGCCAGCAGTTCACAGGGGCGGTGGACTGAAGCTTTCTTT.

CDR3 sequence (DNA): TGCGCCAGCAGCTTGGAGGGACTAGCCCCAGATACGCAGTATTTT. Translated: CASSLEGLAPDTQYF. The rearrangement uses TRBV5-1 and TRBJ2-3; 9 bases are a match to TRBD2. The CDR3 sequence is 15 residues long. Per germline, CDR1 SGHRS and CDR2 YFSETQ. J gave up 4 bases and V 0 bases, and 3 bases lay outside the gene matches.

CDR3 loop: CAWEDTPGGEAFF. CDR3 nucleotide sequence: TGTGCCTGGGAGGACACCCCAGGTGGCGAAGCTTTCTTT. The chain carries TRBV30 and TRBJ1-1; possibly TRBD1 for D (5 bases). This CDR3 region has 13 residues. V was pared by 5 bases and J by 8 bases, with 18 bases between. Per the germline V gene, CDR1 is GTSNPN and CDR2 is SVGIG (reference sequence).

V usage is TRBV2 and J usage is TRBJ2-2; TRBD2 matches at 11 bases. Germline-derived CDR1 and CDR2 are SNHLY and FYNNEI. V trimming: 4 bases; J trimming: 1 base; junction bases outside the gene matches: 11. CDR3 size: 19 residues. The CDR3 loop is CASSGYRLAGGQNTGELFF. The CDR3 coding sequence is TGTGCCAGCAGTGGCTACCGTCTAGCGGGGGGACAGAACACCGGGGAGCTGTTTTTT.

This rearrangement joins TRBV5-4 to TRBJ2-5; D may be TRBD2 (7 bases). CDR3 length: 15 amino acids. The germline V and J ends were trimmed by 3 bases and 4 bases, with 16 bases remaining between them. Germline CDR1 is SGHNT and CDR2 is YYREEE (reference sequence). The CDR3 spells CASSWGGHDGETQYF. The CDR3 DNA is TGTGCCAGCAGCTGGGGGGGACATGACGGAGAGACCCAGTACTTC.

The V call is TRBV5-1, the J call TRBJ1-1; 7 nucleotides match TRBD1. The germline V gene encodes CDR1 SGHRS and CDR2 YFSETQ. The CDR3 contains 14 residues. The V and J ends lost 2 bases and 0 bases, in that order; junction bases with no gene match: 1. CDR3 sequence: CASSFDRVNTEAFF. The CDR3 nucleotides are TGCGCCAGCAGCTTCGACAGGGTGAACACTGAAGCTTTCTTT.

The rearrangement links TRBV9 to TRBJ2-1; 9 positions agree with TRBD2. The CDR3 loop spans 16 amino acids. V dropped 4 bases and J dropped 0; count of bases not matched to a gene: 5. CDR1 and CDR2 from the germline V gene are SGDLS and YYNGEE. The CDR3 is CASSHSGSSSYNEQFF. Written as DNA, the CDR3 is TGTGCCAGCAGCCATAGCGGGAGTAGCTCCTACAATGAGCAGTTCTTC. The variable domain in full, with the rest retrieved from reference TRBV9 and TRBJ2-1, is DSGVTQTPKHLITATGQRVTLRCSPRSGDLSVYWYQQSLDQGLQFLIQYYNGEERAKGNILERFSAQQFPDLHSELNLSSLELGDSALYFCASSHSGSSSYNEQFFGPGTRLTVL.

The chain joins TRBV6-5 to TRBJ2-2; D is unresolved. There are 15 residues in the CDR3. Trimming left V 11 bases short and J 6 bases short, with 22 bases between. CDR1 is MNHEY and CDR2 is SVGAGI in the germline V gene. CDR3 sequence reads: CAAMNGGGHPGELFF. The CDR3 DNA is TGTGCCGCCATGAATGGTGGCGGCCACCCCGGGGAGCTGTTTTTT.

This clone was seen just once. The rearrangement uses TRBV2 and TRBJ2-5; no clear D gene. V was cut by 7 bases and J by 1 base, with 4 bases left in between. Germline V gives CDR1 SNHLY, CDR2 FYNNEI. The CDR3 spans 11 residues. The CDR3 region is CASTPQETQYF. CDR3 DNA: TGTGCCAGCACTCCCCAAGAGACCCAGTACTTC.

The rearrangement joins TRBV4-1 to TRBJ2-7, with 9 bases identical to TRBD1. Unmatched junction bases numbered 3, after V lost 4 bases and J lost 2 bases. The germline CDR1 and CDR2 sequences are MGHRA and YSYEKL. This CDR3 region has 14 residues. CDR3 sequence: CASSPGTGTYEQYF. CDR3 coding DNA: TGCGCCAGCAGCCCCGGGACAGGGACCTACGAGCAGTACTTC.

The gene calls are TRBV5-8 and TRBJ2-1; 10 positions match TRBD1. The germline gives CDR1 SGHTS, CDR2 YDEGEE. This CDR3 comprises 16 residues. The V and J ends lost 2 bases and 3 bases, in that order; junction bases with no gene match: 5. The DNA of the CDR3 is TGTGCCAGCAGCTTCTCCGGGACAGGGGTCTACAATGAGCAGTTCTTC. This codes for CASSFSGTGVYNEQFF. The full variable domain, rest sourced from reference TRBV5-8 and TRBJ2-1, is EAGVTQSPTHLIKTRGQQATLRCSPISGHTSVYWYQQALGLGLQFLLWYDEGEERNRGNFPPRFSGRQFPNYSSELNVNALELEDSALYLCASSFSGTGVYNEQFFGPGTRLTVL.

This chain links TRBV27 with TRBJ2-1; TRBD2 agrees at 13 bases. After removal of 4 bases from V and 16 bases from J, the junction contained 10 bases not matched to a gene. The CDR3 is 14 amino acids. Germline CDR1 MNHEY, CDR2 SMNVEV (reference sequence). CDR3 sequence: CASSSGLAGISEFF. The CDR3 nucleotides are TGTGCCAGCAGTTCGGGACTAGCGGGAATCAGTGAATTCTTC.

J is TRBJ2-7 and V is TRBV6-1; 8 bases are a match to TRBD1. Germline lookup yields CDR1 MNHNS and CDR2 SASEGT. V was pared by 1 base and J by 3 bases, with 8 bases of the junction left unmatched. The CDR3 runs to 16 residues. The CDR3 bases are TGTGCCAGCAGTGAAGGTGGGACAGGCCTAGGCTACGAGCAGTACTTC. Encoded protein: CASSEGGTGLGYEQYF.

The chain recombines TRBV29-1 with TRBJ1-4, with D possibly being TRBD1 (5 bases). This CDR3 has 14 amino acids. The germline CDR1 and CDR2 sequences are SQVTM and ANQGSEA. V lost 4 bases and J lost 3, with 12 bases in between. CDR3 coding DNA: TGCAGCGTTGTATTGACAGACTCTAATGAAAAACTGTTTTTT. Protein sequence: CSVVLTDSNEKLFF.

This chain uses TRBV14 with TRBJ1-3; D is possibly TRBD1 (5 bases). CDR1 SGHDN and CDR2 FVKESK come from the germline V gene. The CDR3 runs to 16 residues. V was shortened by 2 bases and J by 3 bases, with 14 bases between the two germline ends. The DNA for the CDR3 is TGTGCCAGCAGCCAACTATCCACGGGGGTTGGAAACACCATATATTTT. This translates into CASSQLSTGVGNTIYF.

This clone has a single count. The chain recombines TRBV30 with TRBJ2-3; TRBD1 matches 9 bases. Germline V CDR1 and CDR2: GTSNPN, SVGIG (reference sequence). The V segment lost 5 bases and the J segment 2 bases; nucleotides outside the gene matches: 2. The CDR3 sequence is 13 residues long. CDR3 in amino acids: CAWRTGVTDTQYF. DNA of the CDR3: TGTGCCTGGCGGACAGGGGTCACAGATACGCAGTATTTT. The full variable domain, in which reference TRBV30 and TRBJ2-3 provide the parts outside the CDR3, is SQTIHQWPATLVQPVGSPLSLECTVEGTSNPNLYWYRQAAGRGLQLLFYSVGIGQISSEVPQNLSASRPQDRQFILSSKKLLLSDSGFYLCAWRTGVTDTQYFGPGTRLTVL.

This CDR3 reads CASVRDTEAFF. DNA of the CDR3: TGTGCCAGCGTGAGAGACACTGAAGCTTTCTTT. The chain is built from TRBV6-1 and TRBJ1-1, with no clear D. V lost 8 bases to trimming and J lost 3 bases, with 7 bases between them. The CDR3 extends over 11 amino acids. The germline CDR1 and CDR2 sequences are MNHNS and SASEGT.

This sequence joins TRBV10-1 and TRBJ2-3; 8 bases are shared with TRBD2. Unmatched junction bases numbered 8, after V lost 3 bases and J lost 6 bases. The germline gives CDR1 WNHNN, CDR2 SYGVQD (reference sequence). CDR3 size: 15 residues. The CDR3 sequence: CASSEYSGRGDTQYF. The CDR3 DNA is TGCGCCAGCAGTGAATACAGCGGGAGAGGCGATACGCAGTATTTT.

This clone was observed a handful of times. The chain's CDR3 is CASSSQPGDYGYTF. The CDR3 DNA reads as TGTGCCAGCAGTTCCCAACCAGGGGACTATGGCTACACCTTC. The V call is TRBV28, the J call TRBJ1-2; tentatively, D is TRBD1 (6 bases). CDR3 size: 14 residues. With 4 bases removed from V and 3 bases from J, the gap between germline ends came to 12 bases. Germline-derived CDR1 and CDR2 are MDHEN and SYDVKM.

This clone was observed a few times. This chain links TRBV28 with TRBJ2-2, with a weak D call TRBD2 (5 bases). V was clipped by 6 bases and J by 1 base, with 21 bases between them. Germline assignment: CDR1 MDHEN and CDR2 SYDVKM. This CDR3 has 18 amino acids. CDR3 sequence reads: CASSMRARRARNTGELFF. The DNA for the CDR3 is TGTGCCAGCAGCATGAGGGCTAGACGGGCGCGGAACACCGGGGAGCTGTTTTTT.

This chain links TRBV30 with TRBJ2-3; 9 bases agree with TRBD2. Germline V gene sequence: CDR1 GTSNPN, CDR2 SVGIG (reference sequence). CDR3 length: 15 amino acids. V lost 7 bases, J lost 0 bases, and 8 bases stayed unmatched. CDR3: CAYTGGGASTDTQYF. CDR3 bases: TGTGCCTACACCGGCGGGGGGGCTAGCACAGATACGCAGTATTTT.

This chain uses TRBV19 with TRBJ2-1, with TRBD1 identical over 7 bases. Per germline, CDR1 LNHDA and CDR2 SQIVND (reference sequence). The J segment lost 4 bases and the V segment lost 5 bases, leaving 5 bases of the junction unmatched. The CDR3 spans 14 residues. The CDR3 sequence: CASSPLQGYNEQFF. DNA for the CDR3: TGTGCCAGTAGTCCTTTACAGGGGTACAATGAGCAGTTCTTC.

The chain couples TRBV7-6 to TRBJ2-3, with 8 bases identical to TRBD1. The length of the CDR3 is 13 residues. CDR1 is SGHVS, CDR2 FNYEAQ, per germline. The V and J ends lost 0 bases and 8 bases, in that order; junction bases with no gene match: 1. The DNA of the CDR3 is TGTGCCAGCAGCTTAGCGGGACAGGCTACGCAGTATTTT. Protein: CASSLAGQATQYF.

V gene TRBV28 combines with J gene TRBJ2-7; maybe TRBD2 (6 bases). Germline V lookup: CDR1 MDHEN, CDR2 SYDVKM. Trimming cost V 9 bases and J 2 bases, with 14 bases left between them. The CDR3 length is 13 residues. CDR3 DNA: TGTGCCAGTACCGGGACTCCGGCCTACGAGCAGTACTTC. Amino acid sequence: CASTGTPAYEQYF.

The chain joins TRBV5-1 to TRBJ2-1; 8 nucleotides align to TRBD2. The germline CDR1 and CDR2 sequences are SGHRS and YFSETQ. The J segment lost 7 bases and the V segment lost 2 bases, leaving 8 bases of the junction unmatched. The CDR3 runs 15 residues. The CDR3 spells CASSFTGGPSNEQFF. CDR3 bases: TGCGCCAGCAGCTTCACGGGGGGGCCGTCGAATGAGCAGTTCTTC.

The CDR3 DNA reads TGTGCCAGCAGTTTACTCGACTTTCAAGCCAAAAACATTCAGTACTTC. This gives the protein CASSLLDFQAKNIQYF. The chain uses TRBV28 and TRBJ2-4, with D uncertain. Trimming shortened V by 2 bases and J by 0 bases, and 11 bases separated the two germline ends. Germline V gene data show CDR1 as MDHEN and CDR2 as SYDVKM. This CDR3 is built from 16 residues. Combining the CDR3 with reference TRBV28 and TRBJ2-4 gives the whole variable domain DVKVTQSSRYLVKRTGEKVFLECVQDMDHENMFWYRQDPGLGLRLIYFSYDVKMKEKGDIPEGYSVSREKKERFSLILESASTNQTSMYLCASSLLDFQAKNIQYFGAGTRLSVL.

This clone was seen once. The chain has TRBV18 and TRBJ2-5; 8 nucleotides match TRBD2. The CDR3 totals 14 residues. Germline lookup yields CDR1 KGHSH and CDR2 LQKENI. The V and J ends lost 1 base and 4 bases, in that order; junction bases with no gene match: 2. CDR3 region: CASSPLAGTETQYF. CDR3 coding DNA: TGTGCCAGCTCACCACTAGCGGGGACAGAGACCCAGTACTTC.